These T cell receptor beta chains were read from a single sample in a study of T cells in Graves' hyperthyroidism and ophthalmopathy. Each CDR3 protein is one row after TCRdb ran MiXCR on the multiplex PCR reads. Of 250,000 to 350,000 distinct CDR3 sequences listed, approximately 16% are singletons. Input material: blood. The origin of the receptors is a man in his thirties or forties with Graves' hyperthyroidism. Each CDR3 is given with its conserved first and last residue. Fields, in order: J gene, D gene, clone size, V gene, CDR3 protein, CDR3 DNA. A D gene is named only where the DNA matches it firmly. The size of a clone is reported for some rows only, either as once, few or many, or as a class for expanded clones.

j_gene: TRBJ1-1; d_gene: NA; abundance: many; v_gene: TRBV20-1; CDR3aa: CSAREGMGNTEAFF; CDR3nt: TGCAGTGCTAGGGAGGGGATGGGGAACACTGAAGCTTTCTTT
j_gene: TRBJ2-5; d_gene: NA; abundance: many; v_gene: TRBV5-6; CDR3aa: CASSWGLRAQETQYF; CDR3nt: TGTGCCAGCAGCTGGGGACTCCGGGCGCAAGAGACCCAGTACTTC
j_gene: TRBJ2-7; d_gene: NA; abundance: many; v_gene: TRBV2; CDR3aa: CASSEGAVGGLYEQYF; CDR3nt: TGTGCCAGCAGCGAAGGCGCGGTCGGAGGACTCTACGAGCAGTACTTC
j_gene: TRBJ1-1; d_gene: NA; abundance: many; v_gene: TRBV10-3; CDR3aa: CASRGGQDTEAFF; CDR3nt: TGTGCCTCCCGGGGAGGGCAGGACACTGAAGCTTTCTTT
j_gene: TRBJ2-1; d_gene: TRBD2; abundance: NA; v_gene: TRBV7-3; CDR3aa: CASSLVLAGGPSSYNEQFF; CDR3nt: TGTGCCAGCAGCTTAGTACTAGCGGGAGGGCCGAGCTCCTACAATGAGCAGTTCTTC
j_gene: TRBJ2-1; d_gene: TRBD1; abundance: many; v_gene: TRBV7-9; CDR3aa: CASSLTPGQGGFDEQFF; CDR3nt: TGTGCCAGCAGCTTAACACCGGGACAGGGAGGTTTCGATGAGCAGTTCTTC
j_gene: TRBJ2-1; d_gene: NA; abundance: NA; v_gene: TRBV6-1; CDR3aa: CASSESLSYNEQFF; CDR3nt: TGTGCCAGCAGTGAATCCCTCAGCTACAATGAGCAGTTCTTC
j_gene: TRBJ2-7; d_gene: NA; abundance: NA; v_gene: TRBV7-9; CDR3aa: CASTPAGEQYF; CDR3nt: TGTGCCAGCACCCCGGCGGGAGAGCAGTACTTC
j_gene: TRBJ1-2; d_gene: NA; abundance: NA; v_gene: TRBV18; CDR3aa: CASSPPGRGIYGYTF; CDR3nt: TGTGCCAGCTCACCACCGGGCCGCGGTATCTATGGCTACACCTTC
j_gene: TRBJ1-2; d_gene: TRBD1; abundance: NA; v_gene: TRBV28; CDR3aa: CALRGTAKNYGYTF; CDR3nt: TGTGCGCTGAGGGGGACAGCAAAAAACTATGGCTACACCTTC
j_gene: TRBJ2-1; d_gene: NA; abundance: NA; v_gene: TRBV28; CDR3aa: CASSGGAVLGEQFF; CDR3nt: TGTGCCAGCTCTGGGGGGGCCGTTTTGGGTGAGCAGTTCTTC
j_gene: TRBJ2-7; d_gene: TRBD1; abundance: NA; v_gene: TRBV19; CDR3aa: CASSLNRGRGEQYF; CDR3nt: TGTGCCAGTAGTCTCAACAGGGGGCGCGGGGAGCAGTACTTC
j_gene: TRBJ2-7; d_gene: NA; abundance: many; v_gene: TRBV2; CDR3aa: CASKDYEQYF; CDR3nt: TGTGCCAGCAAGGACTACGAGCAGTACTTC
j_gene: TRBJ1-4; d_gene: NA; abundance: few; v_gene: TRBV9; CDR3aa: CASSVYGGANEKLFF; CDR3nt: TGTGCCAGCAGCGTATACGGGGGGGCTAATGAAAAACTGTTTTTT
j_gene: TRBJ1-5; d_gene: TRBD1; abundance: many; v_gene: TRBV20-1; CDR3aa: CSARSNSGQGQFQPQHF; CDR3nt: TGCAGTGCTAGATCAAATAGCGGACAGGGACAATTTCAGCCCCAGCATTTT
j_gene: TRBJ1-1; d_gene: NA; abundance: many; v_gene: TRBV11-2; CDR3aa: CASSLPLIGSFF; CDR3nt: TGTGCCAGCAGCTTACCCCTCATTGGTTCTTTCTTT
j_gene: TRBJ1-4; d_gene: TRBD1; abundance: many; v_gene: TRBV11-2; CDR3aa: CASSLNPYRGRINEKLFF; CDR3nt: TGTGCCAGCAGCTTAAACCCTTACAGGGGGCGAATTAATGAAAAACTGTTTTTT